A single sample is the source of the 26 T cell receptor beta chains below, sequenced in a study of T cell responses to AZD1222 COVID-19 vaccine. TCRdb keeps only in-frame clones here, not all; method: immunoSEQ multiplex PCR. Here the sample spans some 110,000 clones, roughly 87% being singletons. Material: peripheral blood, obtained on day 0 of AZD1222 vaccination. Receptors were obtained from an adult in good health.

The chain carries TRBV5-4 and TRBJ2-2, with no clear D. Trimming pared 0 bases from V and 5 bases from J, leaving 11 bases between. CDR3 length: 15 amino acids. Germline V CDR1 and CDR2: SGHNT, YYREEE (reference sequence). CDR3 amino acids: CASSLGFLNTGELFF. Written as DNA, the CDR3 is TGTGCCAGCAGCTTGGGTTTTTTGAATACCGGGGAGCTGTTTTTT.

J is TRBJ1-5 and V is TRBV6-5, with 9 bases fitting TRBD1. Germline-derived CDR1 and CDR2 are MNHEY and SVGAGI. With 8 bases clipped from V and 5 bases from J, the junction kept 4 bases outside the gene matches. CDR3 length: 13 amino acids. The CDR3: CASGTGPDQPQHF. In nucleotides, the CDR3 is TGTGCCAGCGGGACAGGGCCGGATCAGCCCCAGCATTTT.

The DNA of the CDR3 is TGTGCCAGCACCCGGTGGGGGGGAGGCACAGATACGCAGTATTTT. Encoded protein: CASTRWGGGTDTQYF. The V gene is TRBV5-4, the J gene TRBJ2-3; 7 positions agree with TRBD2. There are 15 residues in the CDR3. The germline V gene encodes CDR1 SGHNT and CDR2 YYREEE (reference sequence). V gave up 6 bases and J gave up 1 base; unmatched junction bases: 8.

The chain employs TRBV28 and TRBJ1-4, with a weak D call TRBD1 (5 bases). Trimming stripped 2 bases from V and 7 bases from J, with 17 bases between. Germline V gene lookup returns CDR1 MDHEN and CDR2 SYDVKM. This CDR3 is built from 16 residues. The CDR3 nucleotides read TGTGCCAGCAGTTTAGGCGTAACAGGTGGGAGTGAAAAACTGTTTTTT. Translated: CASSLGVTGGSEKLFF.

V usage is TRBV10-3 and J usage is TRBJ1-2; D may be TRBD1 (6 bases). The germline V gene encodes CDR1 ENHRY and CDR2 SYGVKD. Trimming pared 8 bases from V and 6 bases from J, leaving 10 bases between. CDR3 length: 11 amino acids. In nucleotides, the CDR3 is TGTGCCATCTCAGGGGTGCATGGCTACACCTTC. Translation gives CAISGVHGYTF.

The chain uses TRBV6-4 and TRBJ2-7, with D perhaps matching TRBD1 (5 bases). The CDR3 is 14 residues long. The germline V gene encodes CDR1 MRHNA and CDR2 SNTAGT. Deletions cut 5 bases from V and 0 bases from J, with 11 bases between. The CDR3: CASSRQIDSYEQYF. Here the CDR3 DNA reads TGTGCCAGCAGTCGACAGATTGACTCCTACGAGCAGTACTTC.

This chain connects TRBV9 to TRBJ2-1, with 10 nucleotides matching TRBD2. CDR1 and CDR2 from the germline V gene are SGDLS and YYNGEE. There are 16 residues in the CDR3. Trimming at V came to 2 bases and at J to 7 bases, leaving 9 bases not matched to a gene. This chain's CDR3 is CASSVFSSGGVNEQFF. CDR3 DNA: TGTGCCAGCAGCGTCTTTTCCAGCGGGGGGGTGAATGAGCAGTTCTTC.

This chain joins TRBV7-6 and TRBJ2-7, with D possibly matching TRBD1 (5 bases). Per germline, CDR1 SGHVS and CDR2 FNYEAQ. V was trimmed by 1 base and J by 5 bases, leaving 9 bases between them. This CDR3 region has 13 residues. CDR3 nucleotide sequence: TGTGCCAGCAGCTTAGGTAGCAGGGACGAGCAGTACTTC. It yields the protein CASSLGSRDEQYF.

The rearrangement joins TRBV24-1 to TRBJ2-5; no clear D gene. The CDR3 length is 13 residues. The germline V gene encodes CDR1 KGHDR and CDR2 SFDVKD. The V gene lost 6 bases and the J gene lost 2 bases, with 9 bases spanning the gap. CDR3 coding DNA: TGTGCCACCAGTCTAGGCGAACAAGAGACCCAGTACTTC. Protein product: CATSLGEQETQYF.

The gene calls are TRBV3-1 (or the pseudogene TRBV3-2) and TRBJ1-1, with 7 bases lining up with TRBD1. The ends lost 4 bases at V and 11 bases at J; junction bases unmatched: 10. The CDR3 extends over 13 amino acids. Germline-derived CDR1 and CDR2 are LGHDT and YNNKEL (reference sequence). The CDR3 nucleotides read TGTGCCAGCAGCCCAAGCGGGACAGTGAGTGCTTTCTTT. It encodes CASSPSGTVSAFF.

The chain recombines TRBV27 with TRBJ1-1; 8 bases map to TRBD1. There are 13 residues in the CDR3. Germline CDR1 MNHEY, CDR2 SMNVEV (reference sequence). Unmatched junction bases numbered 5, after V lost 7 bases and J lost 4 bases. CDR3 in DNA: TGTGCCAGCACCCCAGGGGGCGGCACTGAAGCTTTCTTT. This sequence encodes CASTPGGGTEAFF.

The count of this clone is one. CDR3 in DNA: TGTGCCAGCAGCCCAAGAATCGGGAGGCCCTACGAGCAGTACTTC. Translation: CASSPRIGRPYEQYF. The rearrangement links TRBV7-6 to TRBJ2-7, with TRBD2 identical over 7 bases. Germline CDR1 reads SGHVS; CDR2 reads FNYEAQ. This CDR3 comprises 15 residues. V shed 5 bases and J 2 bases; nucleotides not matched to a gene: 9. The full variable domain, in which reference TRBV7-6 and TRBJ2-7 provide the parts outside the CDR3, is GAGVSQSPRYKVTKRGQDVALRCDPISGHVSLYWYRQALGQGPEFLTYFNYEAQQDKSGLPNDRFSAERPEGSISTLTIQRTEQRDSAMYRCASSPRIGRPYEQYFGPGTRLTVT.

This chain connects TRBV4-2 to TRBJ1-6, with 7 bases fitting TRBD1. The V gene's germline CDR1 is LGHNA and CDR2 YNFKEQ. CDR3 length: 16 amino acids. The trim removed 0 bases at V and 8 bases at J, leaving 7 bases unmatched. CDR3 sequence: CASSQEGGGAYSPLHF. The CDR3 DNA sequence: TGTGCCAGCAGCCAAGAGGGAGGGGGCGCGTATTCACCCCTCCACTTT.

V is TRBV24-1 and J is TRBJ2-5, with 8 bases fitting TRBD2. Trimming removed 2 bases from V and 5 bases from J; junction bases left unmatched: 6. Germline V gene data show CDR1 as KGHDR and CDR2 as SFDVKD. The CDR3 has 15 residues. The CDR3 DNA follows: TGTGCCACCAGTGATTCCGCGGGGGGTCTCGAGACCCAGTACTTC. Protein sequence: CATSDSAGGLETQYF.

The chain is built from TRBV10-3 and TRBJ1-1; 10 bases match TRBD1. CDR1 and CDR2 (germline): ENHRY, SYGVKD. The CDR3 is 17 amino acids. V was clipped by 0 bases and J by 4 bases; unmatched bases: 8. The CDR3, as DNA: TGTGCCATCAGTGAGTCGTTAAAGGGGACAGGGGCCACTGAAGCTTTCTTT. This encodes CAISESLKGTGATEAFF.

This clone was detected only a few times. The genes are TRBV5-1 and TRBJ2-3; TRBD2 aligns across 10 bases. After removal of 0 bases from V and 3 bases from J, the junction contained 19 bases not matched to a gene. Per germline, CDR1 SGHRS and CDR2 YFSETQ. This CDR3 region has 21 residues. The CDR3 loop is CASSLGRLRTQREGLTDTQYF. The CDR3 region has the DNA TGCGCCAGCAGCTTGGGCCGGCTTCGCACTCAGCGGGAGGGCCTGACAGATACGCAGTATTTT.

This clone was counted once. The V and J genes are TRBV20-1 and TRBJ1-5, with D hard to call. Trimming stripped 4 bases from V and 7 bases from J, with 14 bases between. CDR1 is DFQATT, CDR2 SNEGSKA, per germline (reference sequence). The CDR3 runs 13 residues. The CDR3 sequence: CSAIDPTEQPQHF. CDR3 bases: TGCAGTGCTATTGACCCCACCGAGCAGCCCCAGCATTTT.

The chain links TRBV19 to TRBJ2-7, with D possibly TRBD1 on 6 matching bases. The CDR3 has 14 residues. The V gene lost 6 bases and the J gene lost 4 bases, with 16 bases spanning the gap. Germline CDR1 is LNHDA and CDR2 is SQIVND (reference sequence). The CDR3 here is CASSGQIGEYEQYF. As DNA, the CDR3 is TGTGCCAGTAGCGGACAGATCGGGGAGTACGAGCAGTACTTC.

The V gene is TRBV28, the J gene TRBJ1-5; 7 positions match TRBD1. V trimming: 6 bases; J trimming: 1 base; junction bases outside the gene matches: 9. Per germline, CDR1 MDHEN and CDR2 SYDVKM. The CDR3 contains 16 residues. CDR3 in amino acids: CASSRRQGISNQPQHF. Written as DNA, the CDR3 is TGTGCCAGCAGCCGAAGACAGGGAATCAGCAATCAGCCCCAGCATTTT.

The CDR3 protein is CASSGTGGTYEQYF. The CDR3 DNA reads as TGTGCCAGCAGTGGGACAGGGGGGACCTACGAGCAGTACTTC. The rearrangement uses TRBV2 and TRBJ2-7; 10 bases align to TRBD1. Germline CDR1 SNHLY, CDR2 FYNNEI. The CDR3 is made up of 14 amino acids. V gave up 4 bases and J gave up 2 bases; unmatched junction bases: 2.

The gene calls are TRBV5-1 and TRBJ1-2; D not certain. The CDR3 extends over 12 amino acids. Germline V CDR1 and CDR2: SGHRS, YFSETQ. V was cut by 2 bases and J by 4 bases, with 6 bases left in between. The CDR3 reads CASSFSTYGYTF. The DNA for the CDR3 is TGCGCCAGCAGCTTTTCGACCTATGGCTACACCTTC. Full variable domain (remainder filled in from reference TRBV5-1 and TRBJ1-2): KAGVTQTPRYLIKTRGQQVTLSCSPISGHRSVSWYQQTPGQGLQFLFEYFSETQRNKGNFPGRFSGRQFSNSRSEMNVSTLELGDSALYLCASSFSTYGYTFGSGTRLTVV.

This clone occurred once. The chain links TRBV19 to TRBJ1-4; the D is unclear. CDR1 and CDR2 (germline): LNHDA, SQIVND (reference sequence). The CDR3 length is 14 residues. Trimming stripped 5 bases from V and 5 bases from J, with 12 bases between. CDR3 residues: CASSVPWGNEKLFF. The CDR3 bases are TGTGCCAGTAGTGTCCCCTGGGGAAATGAAAAACTGTTTTTT.

V is TRBV9 and J is TRBJ2-1; the D is unclear. The V gene's germline CDR1 is SGDLS and CDR2 YYNGEE. V was clipped by 0 bases and J by 7 bases, with 14 bases between them. This CDR3 has 15 residues. The CDR3 region is CASSVDGWTRNEQFF. DNA for the CDR3: TGTGCCAGCAGCGTAGACGGGTGGACGCGGAATGAGCAGTTCTTC. The entire variable domain, with the rest obtained from reference TRBV9 and TRBJ2-1, is as follows: DSGVTQTPKHLITATGQRVTLRCSPRSGDLSVYWYQQSLDQGLQFLIQYYNGEERAKGNILERFSAQQFPDLHSELNLSSLELGDSALYFCASSVDGWTRNEQFFGPGTRLTVL.

The chain employs TRBV30 and TRBJ2-7; the D gene is possibly TRBD2 (6 bases). This CDR3 has 13 amino acids. The germline V gene has CDR1 GTSNPN and CDR2 SVGIG (reference sequence). The V end lost 5 bases, the J end lost 2 bases, and 13 bases lay between the germline ends. CDR3 protein: CAWGGTAPYEQYF. Written as DNA, the CDR3 is TGTGCCTGGGGGGGGACTGCCCCCTACGAGCAGTACTTC.

V and J are TRBV6-5 and TRBJ1-1, with D unresolved. The CDR3 runs 11 residues. Trimming removed 7 bases at V and 2 bases at J, with 5 bases between. CDR1 is MNHEY, CDR2 SVGAGI, per germline. CDR3 DNA sequence: TGTGCCAGCACTATTAACACTGAAGCTTTCTTT. Its protein product is CASTINTEAFF.

The rearrangement joins TRBV13 to TRBJ2-5; 10 bases are shared with TRBD2. The CDR3 is 17 amino acids. Germline V gene sequence: CDR1 PRHDT, CDR2 FYEKMQ (reference sequence). V shed 6 bases, J shed 5 bases, and the junction held 15 bases outside the gene matches. The CDR3 bases are TGTGCCAGCAGTTATTTCGCAGCGGGGGGGCCTGGGGAGACCCAGTACTTC. Translating gives CASSYFAAGGPGETQYF.